This T cell receptor beta chain was observed in a study of blood T cells in healthy people across ages. In this sample, this clonotype turned up once. What it binds is unknown. At least 5 micrograms of total RNA were extracted per sample. It was with a sample-barcoded 5' primer and a J-beta primer mix that a second PCR of roughly 7 to 12 cycles was run. One entry per CDR3 protein, called by TCRdb with MiXCR from the 5' RACE reads. The table records about 1.4 million distinct CDR3 sequences, almost 60% of them present only once. The V gene end was trimmed by 4 bases and the J gene end by 5 bases; junction bases not matched to a gene: 12. Germline V CDR1 and CDR2: DFQATT, SNEGSKA (reference sequence). There are 16 residues in the CDR3. Overall study results and limits: Those diversity estimates obtained from one million T cells were thought to be underestimates.

The chain has TRBV20-1 and TRBJ2-5, with TRBD1 identical over 11 bases. The receptor's source is a man aged 18 to 29 in good health. Sequences were obtained from blood. The CDR3 sequence: CSATRERTGGAETQYF. The CDR3 nucleotides are TGCAGTGCTACCAGAGAGCGGACAGGGGGCGCGGAGACCCAGTACTTC.